This is a list of T cell receptor beta chains from one sample in a study of blood T cell repertoires in COVID-19. Profiled with immunoSEQ multiplex PCR; TCRdb holds only in-frame clones, not every one. The sample includes about 240,000 clones, more than 75% of them seen just once. The sequencing sample was made of peripheral blood. Receptors were obtained from a woman aged 70-85 years with active or convalescent COVID-19. The CDR3 runs from the conserved cysteine through the conserved F or W. The order of the fields is clone size, J gene, V gene, D gene, CDR3 protein, CDR3 DNA. The D gene is left open where the match is weak. Only some rows state a clone size, as once, few, many or a class for expanded clones.

size: NA
J: TRBJ2-7
V: TRBV7-3
D: NA
CDR3: CASTGGRPNSEQYF
DNA: TGTGCCAGCACCGGAGGGCGGCCCAACAGCGAGCAGTACTTC

size: NA
J: TRBJ2-7
V: TRBV5-1
D: TRBD2
CDR3: CASSLRLAGGLDREQYF
DNA: TGCGCCAGCAGCTTGAGGCTAGCGGGGGGGCTGGACCGCGAGCAGTACTTC

size: NA
J: TRBJ2-1
V: TRBV7-9
D: NA
CDR3: CASTPGNEQFF
DNA: TGTGCCAGCACGCCAGGGAATGAGCAGTTCTTC

size: NA
J: TRBJ1-2
V: TRBV7-9
D: NA
CDR3: CASSFGEAGYTF
DNA: TGTGCCAGCAGCTTCGGGGAGGCTGGCTACACCTTC

size: NA
J: TRBJ1-3
V: TRBV11-2
D: NA
CDR3: CASSPTDSGNTIYF
DNA: TGTGCCAGCAGCCCTACAGACTCTGGAAACACCATATATTTT

size: NA
J: TRBJ1-2
V: TRBV29-1
D: NA
CDR3: CSVEGGGGANGYTF
DNA: TGCAGCGTTGAGGGTGGGGGGGGCGCGAATGGCTACACCTTC

size: NA
J: TRBJ1-5
V: TRBV5-6
D: NA
CDR3: CASSQAGGGESQPQHF
DNA: TGTGCCAGCAGTCAGGCGGGGGGGGGCGAAAGTCAGCCCCAGCATTTT

size: NA
J: TRBJ1-5
V: TRBV19
D: TRBD1
CDR3: CASSIGDRGPELSNQPQHF
DNA: TGTGCCAGTAGTATAGGAGACAGGGGGCCTGAACTTAGCAATCAGCCCCAGCATTTT

size: NA
J: TRBJ2-1
V: TRBV6-5
D: NA
CDR3: CASSSTGEQFF
DNA: TGTGCCAGCAGCTCTACAGGGGAGCAGTTCTTC

size: few
J: TRBJ1-6
V: TRBV19
D: TRBD1
CDR3: CASSLGTGNSPLHF
DNA: TGTGCCAGTAGTCTAGGGACAGGTAATTCACCCCTCCACTTT

size: NA
J: TRBJ1-2
V: TRBV27
D: NA
CDR3: CASSGANYGYTF
DNA: TGTGCCAGCAGCGGAGCTAACTATGGCTACACCTTC

size: NA
J: TRBJ1-3
V: TRBV7-9
D: NA
CDR3: CASSSGGLASGNTIYF
DNA: TGTGCCAGCAGCTCTGGTGGACTGGCCTCTGGAAACACCATATATTTT

size: NA
J: TRBJ1-2
V: TRBV11-2
D: NA
CDR3: CASSLGQYGYTF
DNA: TGTGCCAGCAGCTTAGGGCAGTACGGCTACACCTTC

size: NA
J: TRBJ2-3
V: TRBV11-3
D: NA
CDR3: CASSLLSTDTQYF
DNA: TGTGCCAGCAGCCTATTAAGCACAGATACGCAGTATTTT

size: NA
J: TRBJ1-6
V: TRBV27
D: TRBD1
CDR3: CASSFTDRGQDSPLHF
DNA: TGTGCCAGCAGTTTCACGGACAGGGGACAGGATTCACCCCTCCACTTT

size: NA
J: TRBJ1-1
V: TRBV20-1
D: NA
CDR3: CSLGGYEAFF
DNA: TGCAGTCTTGGGGGCTATGAAGCTTTCTTT

size: few
J: TRBJ1-2
V: TRBV6-5
D: NA
CDR3: CASGRGDYGYTF
DNA: TGTGCCAGCGGCCGGGGGGACTATGGCTACACCTTC

size: NA
J: TRBJ1-3
V: TRBV6-2/TRBV6-3
D: NA
CDR3: CASSPSRGQSSGSTIYF
DNA: TGTGCCAGCAGTCCGTCTCGTGGACAGAGCTCTGGAAGCACCATATATTTT

size: few
J: TRBJ1-5
V: TRBV7-9
D: TRBD1
CDR3: CASSLGQGNSNQPQHF
DNA: TGTGCCAGCAGCCTTGGACAGGGGAATAGCAATCAGCCCCAGCATTTT

size: NA
J: TRBJ2-1
V: TRBV5-1
D: NA
CDR3: CASRLQGNEQFF
DNA: TGCGCCAGCAGGCTACAGGGCAATGAGCAGTTCTTC

size: NA
J: TRBJ2-7
V: TRBV6-5
D: TRBD2
CDR3: CASSLLAGSAYEQYF
DNA: TGTGCCAGCAGTCTTCTAGCGGGTTCCGCCTACGAGCAGTACTTC

size: NA
J: TRBJ2-1
V: TRBV10-3
D: NA
CDR3: CAISESAGPQFF
DNA: TGTGCCATCAGTGAGTCTGCAGGGCCGCAGTTCTTC

size: NA
J: TRBJ2-5
V: TRBV5-8
D: TRBD2
CDR3: CASSPGLAGEKTQYF
DNA: TGTGCCAGCAGCCCGGGACTAGCGGGGGAGAAGACCCAGTACTTC

size: NA
J: TRBJ1-3
V: TRBV7-2
D: NA
CDR3: CASSSAVMFGNTIYF
DNA: TGTGCCAGCAGCTCCGCGGTGATGTTTGGAAACACCATATATTTT

size: NA
J: TRBJ1-5
V: TRBV5-6
D: TRBD1
CDR3: CASSFAGGGGQPQHF
DNA: TGTGCCAGCAGCTTCGCAGGGGGCGGGGGTCAGCCCCAGCATTTT

size: NA
J: TRBJ1-2
V: TRBV5-8
D: NA
CDR3: CASSSPPGWNTF
DNA: TGTGCCAGCAGCTCCCCGCCAGGGTGGAACACCTTC

size: NA
J: TRBJ1-3
V: TRBV5-1
D: NA
CDR3: CASSLGAGAGNTIYF
DNA: TGCGCCAGCAGCTTGGGGGCAGGGGCTGGAAACACCATATATTTT

size: NA
J: TRBJ1-1
V: TRBV6-5
D: NA
CDR3: CASFRSTEAFF
DNA: TGTGCCAGCTTCAGAAGCACTGAAGCTTTCTTT

size: NA
J: TRBJ2-3
V: TRBV12-1
D: NA
CDR3: CASSFKRGDTGMISTDTQYF
DNA: TGTGCCAGCAGCTTTAAACGGGGGGATACCGGAATGATTAGCACAGATACGCAGTATTTT

size: NA
J: TRBJ1-5
V: TRBV10-1
D: NA
CDR3: CASSAGPNQPQHF
DNA: TGCGCCAGCAGTGCAGGGCCCAATCAGCCCCAGCATTTT

size: NA
J: TRBJ2-3
V: TRBV3-1/TRBV3-2
D: TRBD2
CDR3: CASSQVAATSKTSYF
DNA: TGTGCCAGCAGCCAAGTGGCCGCGACTAGCAAAACCTCATATTTT

size: few
J: TRBJ1-6
V: TRBV27
D: NA
CDR3: CASSFQASNSPLHF
DNA: TGTGCCAGCAGTTTCCAGGCCAGTAATTCACCCCTCCACTTT

size: NA
J: TRBJ2-3
V: TRBV29-1
D: TRBD1
CDR3: CSVNPATGGGGTDTQYF
DNA: TGCAGCGTCAATCCGGCGACAGGGGGCGGGGGCACAGATACGCAGTATTTT

size: NA
J: TRBJ2-1
V: TRBV5-1
D: NA
CDR3: CASSLSGGASYNEQFF
DNA: TGCGCCAGCAGCTTAAGCGGCGGGGCCTCCTACAATGAGCAGTTCTTC

size: once
J: TRBJ1-1
V: TRBV5-1
D: NA
CDR3: CASSLVGTSNTEAFF
DNA: TGCGCCAGCAGCTTGGTTGGCACCTCAAACACTGAAGCTTTCTTT

size: once
J: TRBJ1-2
V: TRBV7-2
D: NA
CDR3: CASSLAGGGAGYTF
DNA: TGTGCCAGCAGCTTAGCTGGTGGGGGCGCTGGCTACACCTTC

size: NA
J: TRBJ2-5
V: TRBV2
D: NA
CDR3: CASGGAPSPGQETQYF
DNA: TGTGCCAGCGGGGGGGCCCCATCACCCGGCCAAGAGACCCAGTACTTC

size: NA
J: TRBJ1-4
V: TRBV6-5
D: NA
CDR3: CATSWTQGREKLFF
DNA: TGTGCCACCAGTTGGACCCAGGGCCGGGAAAAACTGTTTTTT

size: NA
J: TRBJ1-2
V: TRBV6-5
D: NA
CDR3: CASRGARGNDYGYTF
DNA: TGTGCCAGCAGGGGGGCGCGCGGAAACGACTATGGCTACACCTTC

size: NA
J: TRBJ1-1
V: TRBV15
D: NA
CDR3: CATSRYTEAFF
DNA: TGTGCCACCAGCAGATATACTGAAGCTTTCTTT

size: NA
J: TRBJ2-1
V: TRBV19
D: TRBD2
CDR3: CASIKRGGNEQFF
DNA: TGTGCCAGTATCAAGCGGGGGGGCAATGAGCAGTTCTTC

size: NA
J: TRBJ2-7
V: TRBV7-2
D: TRBD1
CDR3: CASSGGQWIEQYF
DNA: TGTGCCAGCAGCGGGGGACAGTGGATCGAGCAGTACTTC

size: NA
J: TRBJ2-3
V: TRBV7-9
D: NA
CDR3: CASSHPWEADTQYF
DNA: TGTGCCAGCAGCCACCCTTGGGAGGCCGATACGCAGTATTTT

size: NA
J: TRBJ1-3
V: TRBV21-1
D: NA
CDR3: CASSKVAGSTSGNTIYF
DNA: TGTGCCAGCAGCAAAGTGGCAGGGTCCACCTCTGGAAACACCATATATTTT

size: NA
J: TRBJ2-6
V: TRBV6-5
D: TRBD1
CDR3: CASLRGPGANVLTF
DNA: TGTGCCAGCCTGAGGGGGCCTGGGGCCAACGTCCTGACTTTC

size: NA
J: TRBJ2-3
V: TRBV11-3
D: TRBD2
CDR3: CASSLRLAGGSDTQYF
DNA: TGTGCCAGCAGCCTAAGACTAGCGGGGGGTTCTGATACGCAGTATTTT

size: NA
J: TRBJ1-1
V: TRBV6-5
D: NA
CDR3: CASSIVQAMNTEAFF
DNA: TGTGCCAGCAGTATCGTACAGGCCATGAACACTGAAGCTTTCTTT

size: NA
J: TRBJ2-7
V: TRBV6-5
D: NA
CDR3: CASSSQGGAQYEQYF
DNA: TGTGCCAGCAGTTCTCAGGGGGGCGCACAGTACGAGCAGTACTTC

size: NA
J: TRBJ1-2
V: TRBV7-9
D: NA
CDR3: CASSLMGAWGYTF
DNA: TGTGCCAGCAGCTTAATGGGGGCATGGGGCTACACCTTC

size: NA
J: TRBJ2-3
V: TRBV6-4
D: TRBD2
CDR3: CASSRTSGANTDTQYF
DNA: TGTGCCAGCAGTAGGACTAGCGGGGCGAACACAGATACGCAGTATTTT

size: NA
J: TRBJ1-5
V: TRBV6-6
D: NA
CDR3: CASSRNRTPDGVLTSNQPQHF
DNA: TGTGCCAGCAGTCGAAACCGGACACCCGATGGGGTATTGACTAGCAATCAGCCCCAGCATTTT

size: NA
J: TRBJ1-2
V: TRBV9
D: NA
CDR3: CASSVNRGRNYGYTF
DNA: TGTGCCAGCAGCGTAAATCGGGGAAGAAACTATGGCTACACCTTC

size: NA
J: TRBJ1-2
V: TRBV6-2/TRBV6-3
D: TRBD1
CDR3: CASSLPDRGENYGYTF
DNA: TGTGCCAGCAGTCTACCCGACAGGGGCGAGAACTATGGCTACACCTTC

size: NA
J: TRBJ2-3
V: TRBV3-1/TRBV3-2
D: TRBD2
CDR3: CASSSRGGTDTQYF
DNA: TGTGCCAGCAGCTCCCGGGGGGGCACAGATACGCAGTATTTT

size: once
J: TRBJ2-7
V: TRBV6-6
D: NA
CDR3: CASSYPPGGLTYEQYF
DNA: TGTGCCAGCAGTTACCCGCCTGGCGGGCTCACCTACGAGCAGTACTTC

size: NA
J: TRBJ1-4
V: TRBV7-2
D: NA
CDR3: CASSLGTREKLFF
DNA: TGTGCCAGCAGCCTAGGGACAAGAGAAAAACTGTTTTTT

size: NA
J: TRBJ2-3
V: TRBV24-1
D: NA
CDR3: CATSPGDGLSTDTQYF
DNA: TGTGCCACCAGTCCGGGGGACGGGTTAAGCACAGATACGCAGTATTTT

size: few
J: TRBJ2-2
V: TRBV2
D: NA
CDR3: CASKVVAGLGELFF
DNA: TGTGCCAGCAAGGTCGTGGCAGGGCTCGGGGAGCTGTTTTTT

size: NA
J: TRBJ2-1
V: TRBV27
D: NA
CDR3: CASSSDTGAYNEQFF
DNA: TGTGCCAGCAGTTCGGACACGGGGGCCTACAATGAGCAGTTCTTC